This TCR beta chain came from a study of cytomegalovirus exposure and HLA in healthy donors. There are 14 residues in the CDR3. V was cut by 3 bases and J by 4 bases, with 12 bases left in between. Germline CDR1 MNHNS, CDR2 SASEGT. PCR employed 60 Vbeta and 13 Jbeta primers. This table comes from immunoSEQ multiplex PCR, and its TCRdb copy is limited to in-frame clones, with some not included. The sample lists approximately 150,000 clones, more than 60% occurring once. The rearrangement uses TRBV6-1 and TRBJ1-1; tentatively, D is TRBD1 (6 bases). The material sequenced was PBMCs. The sequence was collected from a man aged 18 to 30 in good health and CMV-seropositive. CDR3 region: CASSETQGTTEAFF. CDR3 sequence (DNA): TGTGCCAGCAGTGAGACACAGGGTACCACTGAAGCTTTCTTT.